A selection of T cell receptor beta chains follows, all from one sample in a study of tumor-infiltrating lymphocytes in primary liver carcinoma. A single record per CDR3 protein comes from TCRdb applying MiXCR to the multiplex PCR reads. The table has almost 200,000 distinct CDR3 sequences, less than 75% seen once. The sequenced material came from peripheral blood. The receptors come from a woman aged 55-69 years with primary liver carcinoma and hepatitis B virus infection. Each CDR3 is given with its conserved first and last residue.

j_gene: TRBJ1-5; v_gene: TRBV6-5; CDR3aa: CASSPRDRTINQPQRF
j_gene: TRBJ1-5; v_gene: TRBV11-2; CDR3aa: CACSQMGAQHF
j_gene: TRBJ2-7; v_gene: TRBV6-5; CDR3aa: CASSWGGTGGSEQYF
j_gene: TRBJ2-4; v_gene: TRBV12-3/TRBV12-4; CDR3aa: CASSPHSGGGKNIQYF
j_gene: TRBJ2-3; v_gene: TRBV5-1; CDR3aa: CASSSWTDSTDTQYF
j_gene: TRBJ1-1; v_gene: TRBV11-3; CDR3aa: CASNLGALGNTEAFF
j_gene: TRBJ1-3; v_gene: TRBV28; CDR3aa: CASGRQLTISGNTIYF
j_gene: TRBJ1-2; v_gene: TRBV28; CDR3aa: CASSLTGFAYGYTF
j_gene: TRBJ2-2; v_gene: TRBV11-2; CDR3aa: CASSWTGVGELFF
j_gene: TRBJ2-5; v_gene: TRBV11-2; CDR3aa: CASSFATSGQETQYF
j_gene: TRBJ2-3; v_gene: TRBV4-2; CDR3aa: CASSQDRTGEGTDTQYF
j_gene: TRBJ2-1; v_gene: TRBV7-8; CDR3aa: CASSPFGNGYNEQFF
j_gene: TRBJ2-1; v_gene: TRBV5-4; CDR3aa: CASRGGAGGPGNEQFF
j_gene: TRBJ2-1; v_gene: TRBV7-8; CDR3aa: CTSIHSGIYNGQFF